Following are 26 T cell receptor beta chains from one sample sequenced in a study of shared clonotypes between healthy human individuals. TCRdb keeps only in-frame clones here, not all; method: immunoSEQ multiplex PCR. The sample comprises roughly 500,000 clones, about 96% of which are singletons, and approximately 0.06% rests with the top ten. The sequenced sample was naive CD4+ T cells sorted from blood. Documented subset: CD45RA+ positively selected. The receptors here all came from a woman aged 25 to 39 in good health.

The chain employs TRBV29-1 and TRBJ2-4, with 7 bases that match TRBD2. Germline assignment: CDR1 SQVTM and CDR2 ANQGSEA. The V segment lost 4 bases and the J segment 8 bases; nucleotides outside the gene matches: 8. The CDR3 is 13 amino acids. The CDR3 DNA follows: TGCAGCGTTGTCGAGCGGGGAGGGGACATTCAGTACTTC. It is translated as CSVVERGGDIQYF. The full variable domain, its missing parts supplied by reference TRBV29-1 and TRBJ2-4, is SAVISQKPSRDICQRGTSLTIQCQVDSQVTMMFWYRQQPGQSLTLIATANQGSEATYESGFVIDKFPISRPNLTFSTLTVSNMSPEDSSIYLCSVVERGGDIQYFGAGTRLSVL.

This rearrangement joins TRBV27 to TRBJ2-1; 9 bases agree with TRBD2. This CDR3 has 18 residues. With 2 bases clipped from V and 1 base from J, the junction kept 9 bases outside the gene matches. The germline gives CDR1 MNHEY, CDR2 SMNVEV (reference sequence). This CDR3 reads CASSLKFPSGVSYNEQFF. CDR3 nucleotide sequence: TGTGCCAGCAGTTTAAAGTTTCCTAGCGGGGTGTCCTACAATGAGCAGTTCTTC.

The chain recombines TRBV29-1 with TRBJ1-1; D is uncertain. This CDR3 region has 13 residues. Trimming removed 6 bases from V and 3 bases from J, with 14 bases in between. Germline V lookup: CDR1 SQVTM, CDR2 ANQGSEA. The CDR3: CSVSGLRDTEAFF. CDR3 bases: TGCAGCGTCTCGGGCCTCCGGGACACTGAAGCTTTCTTT.

The chain carries TRBV7-4 and TRBJ1-1; D uncertain. Trimming removed 3 bases at V and 3 bases at J, with 5 bases between. Germline assignment: CDR1 SGHVT and CDR2 SQSDAQ. The CDR3 runs 12 residues. DNA of the CDR3: TGTGCCAGCAGCTTCTGGCACACTGAAGCTTTCTTT. Its translation: CASSFWHTEAFF.

The gene calls are TRBV13 and TRBJ1-5; TRBD1 aligns across 8 bases. CDR3 length: 14 residues. V lost 5 bases to trimming and J lost 5 bases; unmatched junction nucleotides: 5. Germline V gene lookup returns CDR1 PRHDT and CDR2 FYEKMQ (reference sequence). The CDR3 sequence is CASSVTGGDQPQHF. CDR3 nucleotide sequence: TGTGCCAGCAGCGTAACAGGGGGAGATCAGCCCCAGCATTTT.

The chain employs TRBV10-3 and TRBJ2-7, with TRBD2 matching over 8 bases. The germline CDR1 and CDR2 sequences are ENHRY and SYGVKD. This CDR3 region has 15 residues. Trimming at V came to 5 bases and at J to 1 base, leaving 7 bases not matched to a gene. CDR3 bases: TGTGCCATCAGTAGGACTAGCTCCATTTCCTACGAGCAGTACTTC. Its protein product is CAISRTSSISYEQYF.

The V gene is TRBV19, the J gene TRBJ2-3; TRBD2 matches 7 bases. V trimming: 3 bases; J trimming: 0 bases; junction bases outside the gene matches: 6. The germline V gene has CDR1 LNHDA and CDR2 SQIVND (reference sequence). CDR3 length: 16 amino acids. The CDR3 spells CASSMNPSGSTDTQYF. CDR3 DNA: TGTGCCAGTAGTATGAATCCTAGCGGAAGCACAGATACGCAGTATTTT.

V is TRBV18 and J is TRBJ2-3; no reliable D call. CDR1 is KGHSH and CDR2 is LQKENI in the germline V gene. Trimming removed 5 bases at V and 7 bases at J, with 7 bases between. The CDR3 loop spans 11 amino acids. As DNA, the CDR3 is TGTGCCAGCTCAATGTGGAATACGCAGTATTTT. Translated, it gives CASSMWNTQYF.

The chain carries TRBV28 and TRBJ1-5; 7 nucleotides align to TRBD1. Germline CDR1 and CDR2: MDHEN and SYDVKM. V shed 3 bases, J shed 5 bases, and the junction held 7 bases outside the gene matches. CDR3 length: 15 amino acids. CDR3 in amino acids: CASSLGGTAYQPQHF. DNA of the CDR3: TGTGCCAGCAGTTTGGGGGGGACAGCCTATCAGCCCCAGCATTTT. Looking up the rest from reference TRBV28 and TRBJ1-5 gives the full variable domain: DVKVTQSSRYLVKRTGEKVFLECVQDMDHENMFWYRQDPGLGLRLIYFSYDVKMKEKGDIPEGYSVSREKKERFSLILESASTNQTSMYLCASSLGGTAYQPQHFGDGTRLSIL.

This rearrangement joins TRBV19 to TRBJ1-2; D possibly corresponds to TRBD1 (5 bases). Per the germline V gene, CDR1 is LNHDA and CDR2 is SQIVND (reference sequence). The V end was cut by 3 bases, the J end by 4 bases, with 15 bases between. The CDR3 consists of 15 residues. This CDR3 reads CASSMVLDNPYGYTF. CDR3 nucleotides: TGTGCCAGTAGTATGGTACTGGACAACCCCTATGGCTACACCTTC.

The rearrangement links TRBV10-1 to TRBJ2-7, with 7 nucleotides matching TRBD1. Germline V gene sequence: CDR1 WNHNN, CDR2 SYGVQD (reference sequence). J was trimmed by 2 bases and V by 3 bases; bases with no gene match: 4. The CDR3 covers 14 residues. CDR3: CASSDPGQTYEQYF. DNA for the CDR3: TGCGCCAGCAGTGACCCGGGACAGACCTACGAGCAGTACTTC.

The V gene is TRBV6-4, the J gene TRBJ1-4, with TRBD1 matching over 9 bases. J lost 5 bases, V lost 6 bases, and 19 bases had no gene match. Germline lookup yields CDR1 MRHNA and CDR2 SNTAGT. The CDR3 is 19 residues long. CDR3 protein: CASRFPGTGPRKLNEKLFF. The CDR3 DNA follows: TGTGCCAGCAGGTTCCCCGGGACAGGGCCCCGGAAACTAAATGAAAAACTGTTTTTT.

The chain links TRBV28 to TRBJ2-1; 9 positions agree with TRBD1. Germline V gives CDR1 MDHEN, CDR2 SYDVKM. Trimming at V came to 5 bases and at J to 5 bases, leaving 10 bases not matched to a gene. The CDR3 spans 16 residues. The CDR3 nucleotides read TGTGCCAGCAGTCCCCCCCCTGGGACAGGGAACAATGAGCAGTTCTTC. This gives the protein CASSPPPGTGNNEQFF.

The chain links TRBV6-5 to TRBJ2-7; the D is unclear. Germline CDR1 is MNHEY and CDR2 is SVGAGI. The CDR3 consists of 14 residues. The ends were cut back, 6 bases at V and 2 bases at J, with 14 bases in the middle. The CDR3, as DNA: TGTGCCAGCAGATCCCGACGGATGCCCTACGAGCAGTACTTC. Translated, it gives CASRSRRMPYEQYF.

The V gene is TRBV19, the J gene TRBJ2-5; 13 positions agree with TRBD2. The V and J ends lost 4 bases and 4 bases, in that order; junction bases with no gene match: 3. Germline V gives CDR1 LNHDA, CDR2 SQIVND (reference sequence). This CDR3 has 15 amino acids. The CDR3 DNA reads as TGTGCCAGTAGTAGGACTAGCGGGAGCCCAGAGACCCAGTACTTC. Its protein product is CASSRTSGSPETQYF.

The rearrangement links TRBV20-1 to TRBJ2-7; D is possibly TRBD1 (6 bases). With 5 bases removed from V and 6 bases from J, the gap between germline ends came to 11 bases. This CDR3 contains 11 residues. Germline assignment: CDR1 DFQATT and CDR2 SNEGSKA (reference sequence). As DNA, the CDR3 is TGCAGTGCTCCAACAGGGAGCGAGCAGTACTTC. Protein sequence: CSAPTGSEQYF.

A note on this clone: One end of the junction varies from germline; a read error may be responsible. The rearrangement joins TRBV5-1 to TRBJ2-3, with 7 bases that match TRBD2. The germline gives CDR1 SGHRS, CDR2 YFSETQ. CDR3 length: 14 amino acids. The CDR3: CASRLGTTTDTQYF. The CDR3 bases are TGCGCCAGCAGGTTGGGGACTACCACAGATACGCAGTATTTT.

The chain couples TRBV7-2 to TRBJ1-3, with D unclear. Germline CDR1 reads SGHTA; CDR2 reads FQGNSA. Trimming took 7 bases from V and 2 from J, leaving 18 bases between them. The CDR3 is 16 residues long. CDR3 amino acids: CASTDRAAGAGNTIYF. CDR3 DNA sequence: TGTGCCAGCACCGATAGGGCGGCTGGTGCTGGAAACACCATATATTTT. Drawing the rest from reference TRBV7-2 and TRBJ1-3, the complete variable domain is GAGVSQSPSNKVTEKGKDVELRCDPISGHTALYWYRQSLGQGLEFLIYFQGNSAPDKSGLPSDRFSAERTGGSVSTLTIQRTQQEDSAVYLCASTDRAAGAGNTIYFGEGSWLTVV.

This chain joins TRBV28 and TRBJ2-7; 7 bases map to TRBD2. With V trimmed by 6 bases and J by 6 bases, 5 bases remained unmatched. Germline V gene lookup returns CDR1 MDHEN and CDR2 SYDVKM. There are 12 residues in the CDR3. The CDR3, as DNA: TGTGCCAGCAGGGGCGGGAGCGGCGAGCAGTACTTC. The encoded protein is CASRGGSGEQYF. Variable domain in full (rest from reference TRBV28 and TRBJ2-7): DVKVTQSSRYLVKRTGEKVFLECVQDMDHENMFWYRQDPGLGLRLIYFSYDVKMKEKGDIPEGYSVSREKKERFSLILESASTNQTSMYLCASRGGSGEQYFGPGTRLTVT.

This chain uses TRBV6-5 with TRBJ2-1, with 9 positions matching TRBD2. The length of the CDR3 is 15 residues. Trimming cost V 5 bases and J 0 bases; bases outside gene matches: 2. CDR1 is MNHEY and CDR2 is SVGAGI in the germline V gene. CDR3 in DNA: TGTGCCAGCAGTCCTAGCGGGGACTCCTACAATGAGCAGTTCTTC. It encodes CASSPSGDSYNEQFF.

The CDR3 loop is CASSPLDRGYYNEQFF. In DNA form, the CDR3 reads TGTGCCAGCAGCCCCCTCGACAGGGGTTACTACAATGAGCAGTTCTTC. The gene calls are TRBV5-6 and TRBJ2-1; TRBD1 matches at 8 bases. V lost 4 bases to trimming and J lost 3 bases; unmatched junction nucleotides: 9. The CDR3 extends over 16 amino acids. Germline V CDR1 and CDR2: SGHDT, YYEEEE.

The CDR3 bases are TGTGCCAGCAGCTTAGTATCTGTGAGGGATAGCAATCAGCCCCAGCATTTT. Translating it yields CASSLVSVRDSNQPQHF. The gene calls are TRBV7-9 and TRBJ1-5; no reliable D call. V lost 1 base to trimming and J lost 0 bases, with 13 bases between them. The CDR3 loop spans 17 amino acids. Germline assignment: CDR1 SEHNR and CDR2 FQNEAQ (reference sequence).

The V gene is TRBV7-8, the J gene TRBJ2-2; a weak D match, TRBD1 (6 bases). The CDR3 spans 17 residues. Trimming took 5 bases from V and 0 from J, leaving 16 bases between them. The germline V gene has CDR1 SGHVS and CDR2 FQNEAQ. The CDR3 coding sequence is TGTGCCAGCAGCCTATGGTGGGACACAGCGAACACCGGGGAGCTGTTTTTT. Translated, it gives CASSLWWDTANTGELFF.

The chain uses TRBV28 and TRBJ2-2, with no clear D. The V gene lost 5 bases and the J gene lost 8 bases, with 12 bases spanning the gap. Germline assignment: CDR1 MDHEN and CDR2 SYDVKM. The CDR3 contains 13 residues. The CDR3 DNA follows: TGTGCCAGCAGTGCCCATAACGGGGGGGAGCTGTTTTTT. Its protein product is CASSAHNGGELFF.

The chain couples TRBV19 to TRBJ2-1; 7 nucleotides align to TRBD2. This CDR3 has 15 amino acids. V gave up 3 bases and J gave up 4 bases; unmatched junction bases: 6. Germline values: CDR1 LNHDA, CDR2 SQIVND (reference sequence). This CDR3 reads CASSMQRDLYNEQFF. The CDR3 DNA reads as TGTGCCAGTAGTATGCAGCGGGACCTATACAATGAGCAGTTCTTC. The whole variable domain, remainder taken from reference TRBV19 and TRBJ2-1, is DGGITQSPKYLFRKEGQNVTLSCEQNLNHDAMYWYRQDPGQGLRLIYYSQIVNDFQKGDIAEGYSVSREKKESFPLTVTSAQKNPTAFYLCASSMQRDLYNEQFFGPGTRLTVL.

This sequence joins TRBV9 and TRBJ2-1; 7 positions match TRBD2. Germline V CDR1 and CDR2: SGDLS, YYNGEE. The CDR3 runs 14 residues. V dropped 2 bases and J dropped 6; count of bases not matched to a gene: 5. The CDR3 loop reads CASSVNPSGNEQFF. The CDR3 region has the DNA TGTGCCAGCAGCGTTAATCCTAGCGGCAATGAGCAGTTCTTC. Using reference TRBV9 and TRBJ2-1 for the parts outside the CDR3, the full variable domain is DSGVTQTPKHLITATGQRVTLRCSPRSGDLSVYWYQQSLDQGLQFLIQYYNGEERAKGNILERFSAQQFPDLHSELNLSSLELGDSALYFCASSVNPSGNEQFFGPGTRLTVL.